The rows below give T cell receptor beta chains drawn from one sample of a study of OX40 agonist ivuxolimab in advanced cancers. Assay: immunoSEQ multiplex PCR; the TCRdb copy retains only in-frame clones and omits some. The table lists about 71,000 clones, 91% of them singletons. The starting material was CD4+ or CD8+ T cells sorted from blood, obtained in a trial of the OX40 agonist ivuxolimab. All receptors derive from an adult with an advanced solid tumor such as melanoma, head and neck, liver or kidney cancer. Both conserved end residues are part of each CDR3. Each record gives: V gene, J gene, D gene, CDR3 DNA, CDR3 protein. The D gene is left open where the match is weak.

V gene: TRBV27
J gene: TRBJ1-2
D gene: TRBD1
CDR3 DNA: TGTGCCAGCAGTCCGGATTGGGACAGAGGCTATGGCTACACCTTC
CDR3 protein: CASSPDWDRGYGYTF

V gene: TRBV7-3
J gene: TRBJ2-7
D gene: TRBD1
CDR3 DNA: TGTGCCAGCAGCCAGACGGGACAGGGAGGGAACGAGCAGTACTTC
CDR3 protein: CASSQTGQGGNEQYF

V gene: TRBV7-2
J gene: TRBJ2-3
D gene: .
CDR3 DNA: TGTGCCAGCAGCTTAACTTTGGGAGGCGGCACAGATACGCAGTATTTT
CDR3 protein: CASSLTLGGGTDTQYF

V gene: TRBV5-6
J gene: TRBJ1-5
D gene: .
CDR3 DNA: TGTGCCAGCAGCTTGGGGACGGTGGGTCAGCCCCAGCATTTT
CDR3 protein: CASSLGTVGQPQHF

V gene: TRBV7-3
J gene: TRBJ2-3
D gene: .
CDR3 DNA: TGTGCCAGCAGCGACCCGGGGGGCACAGATACGCAGTATTTT
CDR3 protein: CASSDPGGTDTQYF

V gene: TRBV7-9
J gene: TRBJ1-1
D gene: .
CDR3 DNA: TGTGCCAGCAGGGTTGATTCGGACACTGAAGCTTTCTTT
CDR3 protein: CASRVDSDTEAFF

V gene: TRBV5-1
J gene: TRBJ2-1
D gene: .
CDR3 DNA: TGCGCCAGCAGGGAAGCGGACGCCACCTACAATGAGCAGTTCTTC
CDR3 protein: CASREADATYNEQFF

V gene: TRBV28
J gene: TRBJ1-4
D gene: TRBD1
CDR3 DNA: TGTGCCAGCAGGTTTTCGGCTACTACAGGGGGCAGGAATGAAAAACTGTTTTTT
CDR3 protein: CASRFSATTGGRNEKLFF

V gene: TRBV19
J gene: TRBJ1-2
D gene: TRBD1
CDR3 DNA: TGTGCCAGTAGTATCTCAGGGGGCGGCTACACCTTC
CDR3 protein: CASSISGGGYTF

V gene: TRBV5-5
J gene: TRBJ2-7
D gene: .
CDR3 DNA: TGTGCCAGCAGCTTGTTAGACAGCTCCTACGAGCAGTACTTC
CDR3 protein: CASSLLDSSYEQYF

V gene: TRBV4-3
J gene: TRBJ1-4
D gene: .
CDR3 DNA: TGCGCCAGCAGCGGGAGCCATACCAGGGGTGAAAAACTGTTTTTT
CDR3 protein: CASSGSHTRGEKLFF